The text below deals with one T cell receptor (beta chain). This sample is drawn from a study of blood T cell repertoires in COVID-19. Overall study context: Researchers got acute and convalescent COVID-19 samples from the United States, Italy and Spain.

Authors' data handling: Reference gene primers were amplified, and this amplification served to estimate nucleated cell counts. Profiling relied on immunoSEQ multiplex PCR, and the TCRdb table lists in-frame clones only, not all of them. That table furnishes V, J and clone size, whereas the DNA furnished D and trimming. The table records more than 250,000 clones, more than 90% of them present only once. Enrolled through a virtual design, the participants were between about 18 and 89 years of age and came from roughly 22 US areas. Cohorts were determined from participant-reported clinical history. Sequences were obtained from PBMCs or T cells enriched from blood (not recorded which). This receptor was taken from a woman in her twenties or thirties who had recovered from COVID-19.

The CDR3 spells CASSLPEGYNEQFF. The DNA for the CDR3 is TGTGCCAGCAGTTTACCTGAGGGTTACAATGAGCAGTTCTTC. The rearrangement uses TRBV28 and TRBJ2-1; D is perhaps TRBD2 (5 bases). CDR1 is MDHEN, CDR2 SYDVKM, per germline. The CDR3 runs 14 residues. Trimming left V 2 bases short and J 4 bases short, with 9 bases between.